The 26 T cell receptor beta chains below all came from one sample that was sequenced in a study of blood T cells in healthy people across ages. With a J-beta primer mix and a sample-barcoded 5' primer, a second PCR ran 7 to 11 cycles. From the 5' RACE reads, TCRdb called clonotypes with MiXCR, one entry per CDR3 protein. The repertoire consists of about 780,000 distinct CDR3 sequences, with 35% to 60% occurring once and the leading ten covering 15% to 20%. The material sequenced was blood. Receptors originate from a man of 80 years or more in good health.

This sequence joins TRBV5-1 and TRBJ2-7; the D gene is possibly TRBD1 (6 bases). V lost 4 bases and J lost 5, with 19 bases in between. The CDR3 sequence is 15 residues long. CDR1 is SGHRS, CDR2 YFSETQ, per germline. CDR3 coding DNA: TGCGCCAGCAGCGTACCCTCAGGGGCTGGAAACGAGCAGTACTTC. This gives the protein CASSVPSGAGNEQYF.

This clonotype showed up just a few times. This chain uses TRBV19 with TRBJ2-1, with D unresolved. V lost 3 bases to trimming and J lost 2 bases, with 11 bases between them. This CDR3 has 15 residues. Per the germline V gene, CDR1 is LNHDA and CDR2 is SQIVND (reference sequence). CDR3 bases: TGTGCCAGTAGTATTGGCCTGAATGCCTACAATGAGCAGTTCTTC. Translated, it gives CASSIGLNAYNEQFF.

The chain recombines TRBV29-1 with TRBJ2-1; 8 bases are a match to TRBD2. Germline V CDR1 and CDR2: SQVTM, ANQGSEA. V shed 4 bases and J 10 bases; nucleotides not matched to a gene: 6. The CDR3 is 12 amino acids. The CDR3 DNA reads TGCAGCGTTGTAGGGGCGGGAGGAGAGCAGTTCTTC. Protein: CSVVGAGGEQFF.

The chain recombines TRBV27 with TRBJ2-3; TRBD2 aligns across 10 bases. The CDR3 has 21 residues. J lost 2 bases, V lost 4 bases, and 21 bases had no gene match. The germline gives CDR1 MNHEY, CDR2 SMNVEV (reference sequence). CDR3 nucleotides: TGTGCCAGCAGTTCCCGGGGTAGCGGGAGGCCGCCCGAAATTTCCACAGATACGCAGTATTTT. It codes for CASSSRGSGRPPEISTDTQYF.

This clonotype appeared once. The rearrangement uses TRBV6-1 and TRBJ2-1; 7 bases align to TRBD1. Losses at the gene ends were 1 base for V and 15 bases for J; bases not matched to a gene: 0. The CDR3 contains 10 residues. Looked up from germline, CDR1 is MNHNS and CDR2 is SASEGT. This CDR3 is CASSEGQGFF. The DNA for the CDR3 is TGTGCCAGCAGTGAAGGACAGGGGTTCTTC.

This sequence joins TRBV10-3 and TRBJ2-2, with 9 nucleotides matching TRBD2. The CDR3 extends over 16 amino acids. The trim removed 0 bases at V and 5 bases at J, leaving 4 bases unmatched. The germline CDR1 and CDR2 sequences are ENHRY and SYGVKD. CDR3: CAISESIGLATGELFF. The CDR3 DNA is TGTGCCATCAGTGAGTCGATCGGACTAGCGACCGGGGAGCTGTTTTTT.

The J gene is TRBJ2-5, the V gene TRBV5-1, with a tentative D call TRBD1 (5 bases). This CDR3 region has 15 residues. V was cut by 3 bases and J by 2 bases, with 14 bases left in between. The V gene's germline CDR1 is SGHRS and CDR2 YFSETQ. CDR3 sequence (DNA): TGCGCCAGCAGCTCCCAGGGTGCGGAACAAGAGACCCAGTACTTC. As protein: CASSSQGAEQETQYF. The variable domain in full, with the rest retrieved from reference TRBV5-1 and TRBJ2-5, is KAGVTQTPRYLIKTRGQQVTLSCSPISGHRSVSWYQQTPGQGLQFLFEYFSETQRNKGNFPGRFSGRQFSNSRSEMNVSTLELGDSALYLCASSSQGAEQETQYFGPGTRLLVL.

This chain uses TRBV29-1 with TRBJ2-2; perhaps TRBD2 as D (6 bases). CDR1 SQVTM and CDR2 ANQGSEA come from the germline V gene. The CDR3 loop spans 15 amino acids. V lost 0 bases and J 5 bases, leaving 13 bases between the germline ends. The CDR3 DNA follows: TGCAGCGTTGAAGAGGGAGGCCTAGGGACCGGGGAGCTGTTTTTT. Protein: CSVEEGGLGTGELFF.

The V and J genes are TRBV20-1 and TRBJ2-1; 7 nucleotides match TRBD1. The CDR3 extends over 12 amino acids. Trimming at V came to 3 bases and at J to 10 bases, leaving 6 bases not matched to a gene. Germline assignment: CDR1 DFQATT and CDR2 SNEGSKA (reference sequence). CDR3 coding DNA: TGCAGTGCTAGCGGACAGGAGGTAGAGCAGTTCTTC. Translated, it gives CSASGQEVEQFF.

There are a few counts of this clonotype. The chain's CDR3 is CASSLAGRGDAYGYTF. CDR3 DNA: TGCGCCAGCAGCTTGGCTGGCAGGGGGGATGCCTATGGCTACACCTTC. J is TRBJ1-2 and V is TRBV5-1; 7 bases align to TRBD1. This CDR3 is 16 amino acids long. V dropped 0 bases and J dropped 4; count of bases not matched to a gene: 9. The germline V gene has CDR1 SGHRS and CDR2 YFSETQ. Complete variable domain (other parts from reference TRBV5-1 and TRBJ1-2): KAGVTQTPRYLIKTRGQQVTLSCSPISGHRSVSWYQQTPGQGLQFLFEYFSETQRNKGNFPGRFSGRQFSNSRSEMNVSTLELGDSALYLCASSLAGRGDAYGYTFGSGTRLTVV.

The CDR3 sequence is CASSWRGGYEQYF. DNA for the CDR3: TGCGCCAGCAGTTGGCGCGGGGGCTACGAGCAGTACTTC. This chain joins TRBV5-1 and TRBJ2-7, with 7 bases lining up with TRBD2. Germline V gene data show CDR1 as SGHRS and CDR2 as YFSETQ. CDR3 size: 13 residues. Trimming took 5 bases from V and 3 from J; bases not matched to a gene: 5.

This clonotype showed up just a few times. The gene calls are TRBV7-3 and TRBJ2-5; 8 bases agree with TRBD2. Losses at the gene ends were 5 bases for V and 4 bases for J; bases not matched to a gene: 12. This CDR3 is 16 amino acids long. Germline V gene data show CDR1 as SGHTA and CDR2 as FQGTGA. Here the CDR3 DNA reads TGTGCCAGCAGCCAAAATAGCGGGATCATAGGAGAGACCCAGTACTTC. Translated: CASSQNSGIIGETQYF.

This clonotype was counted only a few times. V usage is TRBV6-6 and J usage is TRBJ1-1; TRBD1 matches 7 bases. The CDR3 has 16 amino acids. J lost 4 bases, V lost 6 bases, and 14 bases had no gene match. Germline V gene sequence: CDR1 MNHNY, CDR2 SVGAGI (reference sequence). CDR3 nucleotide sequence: TGTGCCAGCAGGGGGTCTAACAGGGGAGGGGGCACTGAAGCTTTCTTT. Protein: CASRGSNRGGGTEAFF.

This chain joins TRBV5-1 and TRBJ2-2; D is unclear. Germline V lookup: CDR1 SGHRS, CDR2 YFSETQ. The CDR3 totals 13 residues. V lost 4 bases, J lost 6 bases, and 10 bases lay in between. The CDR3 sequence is CASSLVGPGELFF. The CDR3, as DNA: TGCGCCAGCAGCCTTGTTGGGCCCGGGGAGCTGTTTTTT.

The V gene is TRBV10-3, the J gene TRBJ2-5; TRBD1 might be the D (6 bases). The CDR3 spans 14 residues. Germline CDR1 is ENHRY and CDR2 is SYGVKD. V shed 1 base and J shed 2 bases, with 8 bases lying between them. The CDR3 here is CAISEWGQQETQYF. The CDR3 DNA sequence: TGTGCCATCAGTGAGTGGGGACAACAAGAGACCCAGTACTTC.

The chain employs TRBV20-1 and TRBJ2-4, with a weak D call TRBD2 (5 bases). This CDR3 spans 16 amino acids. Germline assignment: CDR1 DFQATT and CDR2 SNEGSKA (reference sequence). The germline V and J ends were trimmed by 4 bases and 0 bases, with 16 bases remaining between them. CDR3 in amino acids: CSAIGILAGAKNIQYF. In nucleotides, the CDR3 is TGCAGTGCTATCGGTATCCTTGCGGGAGCCAAAAACATTCAGTACTTC.

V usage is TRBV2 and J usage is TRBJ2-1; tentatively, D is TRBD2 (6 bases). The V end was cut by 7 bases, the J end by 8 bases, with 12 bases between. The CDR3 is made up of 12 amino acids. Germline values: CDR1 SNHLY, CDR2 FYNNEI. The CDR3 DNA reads TGTGCCAGCATATACGGAGGGGATGAGCAGTTCTTC. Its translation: CASIYGGDEQFF.

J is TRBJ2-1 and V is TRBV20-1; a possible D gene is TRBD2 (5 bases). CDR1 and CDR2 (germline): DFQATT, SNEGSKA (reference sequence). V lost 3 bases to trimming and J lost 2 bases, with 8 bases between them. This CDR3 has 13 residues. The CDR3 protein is CSARDSAYNEQFF. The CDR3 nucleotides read TGCAGTGCTAGGGACTCTGCCTACAATGAGCAGTTCTTC.

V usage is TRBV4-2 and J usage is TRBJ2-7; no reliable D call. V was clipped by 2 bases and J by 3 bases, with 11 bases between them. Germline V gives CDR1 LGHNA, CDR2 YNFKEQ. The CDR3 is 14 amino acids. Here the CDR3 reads CASSQTRRDYEQYF. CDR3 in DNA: TGTGCCAGCAGCCAAACGCGTAGGGACTACGAGCAGTACTTC.

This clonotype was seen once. Here the CDR3 reads CAIRPSLGNYGYTF. The CDR3 DNA is TGTGCCATCAGACCGAGTCTCGGTAACTATGGCTACACCTTC. The chain combines TRBV10-3 with TRBJ1-2; D is unclear. V lost 6 bases and J 1 base, leaving 12 bases between the germline ends. The CDR3 has 14 amino acids. Germline assignment: CDR1 ENHRY and CDR2 SYGVKD.

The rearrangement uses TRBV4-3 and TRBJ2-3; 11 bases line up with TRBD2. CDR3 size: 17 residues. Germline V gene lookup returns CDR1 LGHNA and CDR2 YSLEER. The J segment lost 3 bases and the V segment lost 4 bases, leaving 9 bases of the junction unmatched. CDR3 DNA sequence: TGCGCCAGCAGCCGTGGAGTAATAGCGGGAGGGACAGATACGCAGTATTTT. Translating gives CASSRGVIAGGTDTQYF.

The CDR3 DNA reads as TGTGCCAGCAGTGATGAACAAACCTTGAGGGGCCGGCAGTTCTTC. Translated, it gives CASSDEQTLRGRQFF. This chain links TRBV2 with TRBJ2-1; D assignment may be TRBD1 or TRBD2 (5 bases each). CDR1 is SNHLY, CDR2 FYNNEI, per germline. This CDR3 is 15 amino acids long. V lost 3 bases and J 12 bases, leaving 21 bases between the germline ends.

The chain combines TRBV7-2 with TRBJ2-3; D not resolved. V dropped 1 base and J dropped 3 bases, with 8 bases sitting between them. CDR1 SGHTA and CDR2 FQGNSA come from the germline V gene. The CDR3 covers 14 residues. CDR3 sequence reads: CASSLVLVTDTQYF. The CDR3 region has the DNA TGTGCCAGCAGCTTAGTCCTTGTGACAGATACGCAGTATTTT.

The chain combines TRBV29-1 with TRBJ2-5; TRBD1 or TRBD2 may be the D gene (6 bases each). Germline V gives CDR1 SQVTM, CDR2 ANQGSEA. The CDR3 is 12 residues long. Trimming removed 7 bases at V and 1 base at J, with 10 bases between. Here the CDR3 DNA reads TGCAGCGCATCGGGGGCCCAAGAGACCCAGTACTTC. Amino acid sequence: CSASGAQETQYF.

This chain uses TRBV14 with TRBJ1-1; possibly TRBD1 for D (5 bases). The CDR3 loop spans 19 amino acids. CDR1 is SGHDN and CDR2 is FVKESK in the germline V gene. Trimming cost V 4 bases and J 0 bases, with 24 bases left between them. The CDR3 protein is CASSPSPGREVHMNTEAFF. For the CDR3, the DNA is TGTGCCAGCAGCCCCTCTCCCGGCAGGGAGGTTCACATGAACACTGAAGCTTTCTTT.

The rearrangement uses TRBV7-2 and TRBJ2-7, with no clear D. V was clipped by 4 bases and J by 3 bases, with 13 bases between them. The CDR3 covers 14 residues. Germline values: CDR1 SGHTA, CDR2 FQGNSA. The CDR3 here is CASSSRGSRYEQYF. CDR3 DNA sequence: TGTGCCAGCAGCTCCCGAGGTTCTCGCTACGAGCAGTACTTC.